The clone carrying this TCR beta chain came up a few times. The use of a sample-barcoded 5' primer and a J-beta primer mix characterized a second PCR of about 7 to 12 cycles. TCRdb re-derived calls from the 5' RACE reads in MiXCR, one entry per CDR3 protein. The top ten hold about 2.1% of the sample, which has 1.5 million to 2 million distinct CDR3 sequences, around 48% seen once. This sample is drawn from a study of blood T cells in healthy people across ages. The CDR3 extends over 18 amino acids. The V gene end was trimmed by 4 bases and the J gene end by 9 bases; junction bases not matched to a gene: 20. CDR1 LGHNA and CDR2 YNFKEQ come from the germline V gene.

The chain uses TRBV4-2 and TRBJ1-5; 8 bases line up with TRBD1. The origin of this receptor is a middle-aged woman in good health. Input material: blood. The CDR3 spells CASSPEEPQGALISPQHF. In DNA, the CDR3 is TGTGCCAGCAGCCCGGAAGAGCCTCAGGGGGCTCTAATCTCGCCCCAGCATTTT.